This T cell receptor beta chain is from a study of cytomegalovirus exposure and HLA in healthy donors. The study, taken as a whole, reports: Because they were indistinguishable, some V segments, including TRBV6-2 and TRBV6-3, were excluded. According to a later analysis, most TCR beta chains associated with CMV appeared HLA-restricted. Later, an analysis showed that TCR beta chains associated with HLA were more clonally expanded than others that were equally common.

Germline V lookup: CDR1 SGHAT, CDR2 FQNNGV. V was cut by 5 bases and J by 3 bases, with 20 bases left in between. The CDR3 totals 16 residues. Primers included in the PCR were 60 Vbeta and 13 Jbeta primers. The table came from immunoSEQ multiplex PCR; TCRdb's copy has only in-frame clones and leaves some out. The sample lists 200,000 or so clones, roughly four fifths occurring once. With regard to this clone: Antigen specificity is unknown.

Sequencing was done on a sample of PBMCs. The rearrangement links TRBV11-2 to TRBJ2-7; weak D call: TRBD2 (7 bases). The TCR was taken from a boy between 2 and 10 years old in good health and CMV-seronegative. DNA of the CDR3: TGTGCCAGCAGCCCCTATTTAGGGGGGGCGCACTACGAGCAGTACTTC. Translated, it gives CASSPYLGGAHYEQYF.